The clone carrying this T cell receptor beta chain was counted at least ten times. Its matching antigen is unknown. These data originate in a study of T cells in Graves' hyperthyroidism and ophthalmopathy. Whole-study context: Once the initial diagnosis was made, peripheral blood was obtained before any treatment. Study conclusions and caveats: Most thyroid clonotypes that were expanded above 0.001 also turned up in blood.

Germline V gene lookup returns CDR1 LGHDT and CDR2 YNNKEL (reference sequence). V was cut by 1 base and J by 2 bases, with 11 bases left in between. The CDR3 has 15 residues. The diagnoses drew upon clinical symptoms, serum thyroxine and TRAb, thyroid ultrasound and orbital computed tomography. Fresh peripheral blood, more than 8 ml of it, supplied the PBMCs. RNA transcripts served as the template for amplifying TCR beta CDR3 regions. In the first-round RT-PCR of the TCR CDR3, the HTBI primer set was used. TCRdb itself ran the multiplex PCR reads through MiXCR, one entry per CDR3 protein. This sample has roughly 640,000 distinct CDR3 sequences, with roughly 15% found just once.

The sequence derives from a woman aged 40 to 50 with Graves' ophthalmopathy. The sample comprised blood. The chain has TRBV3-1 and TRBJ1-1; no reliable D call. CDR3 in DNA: TGTGCCAGCAGCCAAGCAGTTAGGTTTAACACTGAAGCTTTCTTT. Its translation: CASSQAVRFNTEAFF.